This entry features one T cell receptor beta chain sequence. These data are taken from a study of shared clonotypes between healthy human individuals. About the research overall: The donors, two women and a few men, were aged 18 to 49.

In replicate PCRs of unsorted PBMC, approximately 310 ng DNA, roughly 30,000 T cell genomes, was used. Sequencing was performed with immunoSEQ multiplex PCR; in TCRdb, only in-frame clones are kept and a portion is missing. The table includes about 490,000 clones, about three quarters detected once. Healthy and HIV-negative, the adult donors had no recent acute infections or vaccinations. The specimen was PBMCs. The sequence came from a woman aged 40 to 55 in good health. Some clones in this sample may be carry-over from other donors' samples.

The CDR3 loop is CASGRTSGSLRSYNEQFF. CDR3 sequence (DNA): TGTGCCAGCGGACGCACTAGCGGGAGTCTTCGTTCCTACAATGAGCAGTTCTTC. The rearrangement uses TRBV11-2 and TRBJ2-1, with 11 bases identical to TRBD2. CDR3 length: 18 residues. The V gene's germline CDR1 is SGHAT and CDR2 FQNNGV. The V and J ends lost 8 bases and 1 base, in that order; junction bases with no gene match: 13.